This T cell receptor beta chain was sequenced in a study of regulatory T cells in long-lasting Graves disease. Study-level points and caveats: Favoring TRBV28, TRBJ1-2 and TRBJ2-5 was a feature seen in persistent disease. Sample size, which was small, may have reduced accuracy.

Sequencing libraries for TCR beta were prepared with iRepertoire HTBI primers and Arm-PCR of CDR3 regions. TCRdb reprocessed the multiplex PCR reads with MiXCR, giving one entry per CDR3 protein. The sample lists about 460,000 distinct CDR3 sequences; 20% to 25% were seen once. Comment on this clonotype: Its cognate antigen is unknown.

This CDR3 has 11 residues. The V gene lost 5 bases and the J gene lost 8 bases, with 7 bases spanning the gap. The V gene's germline CDR1 is LNHNV and CDR2 YYDKDF (reference sequence). Specified time point: persistent/refractory GD, antithyroid drugs over 5 years with positive TRAb. PBMC-derived RNA was used for the TCR library. It was by American Thyroid Association guidelines that Graves' disease was diagnosed. The specimen comprised peripheral blood mononuclear cells (PBMCs), sampled when the disease was refractory, from a patient treated with antithyroid drugs. The receptor was isolated from a female donor with Graves disease. The chain recombines TRBV15 with TRBJ2-1; D is undetermined. Here the CDR3 reads CATSFGYEQFF. The CDR3 DNA reads TGTGCCACCAGCTTCGGCTATGAGCAGTTCTTC.